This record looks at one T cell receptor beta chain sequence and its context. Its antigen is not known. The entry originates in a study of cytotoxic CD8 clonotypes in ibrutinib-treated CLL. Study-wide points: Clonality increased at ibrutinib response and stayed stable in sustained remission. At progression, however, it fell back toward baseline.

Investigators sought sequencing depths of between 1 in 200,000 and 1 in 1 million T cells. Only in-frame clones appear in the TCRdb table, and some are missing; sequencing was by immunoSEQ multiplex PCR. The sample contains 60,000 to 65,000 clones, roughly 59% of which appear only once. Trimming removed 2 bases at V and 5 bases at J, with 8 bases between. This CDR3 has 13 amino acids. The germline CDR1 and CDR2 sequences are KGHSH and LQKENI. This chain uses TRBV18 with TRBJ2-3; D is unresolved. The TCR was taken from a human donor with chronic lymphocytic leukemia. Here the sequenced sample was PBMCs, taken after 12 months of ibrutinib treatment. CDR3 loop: CASSPVSGDTQYF. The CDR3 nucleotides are TGTGCCAGCTCACCAGTCTCGGGAGATACGCAGTATTTT.